This is a list of T cell receptor beta chains from one sample in a study of CD8 T cells in ankylosing spondylitis. Using its own MiXCR run on the 5' RACE reads, TCRdb lists one record per CDR3 protein. The profile shows about 160,000 distinct CDR3 sequences, around 8.9% of them singletons. Sequencing was performed on blood, either unsorted or a sorted T cell fraction (not recorded which). These receptors came from a female donor with ankylosing spondylitis or in good health (not recorded which). Each CDR3 is given with its conserved first and last residue. A D gene is named only where the DNA matches it firmly. Expanded clones get a size class; other rows say once, few or many, or leave the size out.

TRBV20-1,15,TRBD2,TRBJ2-1,-,TGCAGTGCCTCAGCGGGAGCACTATCCTACAATGAGCAGTTCTTC,CSASAGALSYNEQFF
TRBV12-3/TRBV12-4,14,-,TRBJ1-6,few,TGTGCCAGCAGTCCTGAGGACCCAAGGCAACCCCTCCACTTT,CASSPEDPRQPLHF
TRBV10-2,14,TRBD1,TRBJ2-3,-,TGCGCCAGCAGGACAGGGGGCCAGTACGATACGCAGTATTTT,CASRTGGQYDTQYF
TRBV4-2,14,TRBD2,TRBJ2-1,many,TGTGCCAGCAGCCAATACAGCGGGATGCCTGAGCAGTTCTTC,CASSQYSGMPEQFF
TRBV7-9,17,TRBD2,TRBJ2-3,many,TGTGCCAGCAGCTTACCCGGTAGCGGGACCAGCACAGATACGCAGTATTTT,CASSLPGSGTSTDTQYF
TRBV12-3/TRBV12-4,15,-,TRBJ2-1,many,TGTGCCAGCACCCTGAGTGGTCCGATCAACAATGAGCAGTTCTTC,CASTLSGPINNEQFF
TRBV10-3,17,TRBD2,TRBJ2-5,many,TGTGCCATCAGTGAAGACGGGACTAGGGTTTACCAAGAGACCCAGTACTTC,CAISEDGTRVYQETQYF
TRBV12-3/TRBV12-4,16,TRBD2,TRBJ2-1,many,TGTGCCAGCACCTGGACTAGCGGGAGGACGGTGGATGAGCAGTTCTTC,CASTWTSGRTVDEQFF
TRBV27,14,-,TRBJ1-1,-,TGTGCCAGCAGTACCGGGACCTTGACTACGGAAGCTTTCTTT,CASSTGTLTTEAFF
TRBV5-1,14,-,TRBJ2-7,-,TGCGCCAGCAGCTTGGGTAGAAACTCCTACGAGCAGTACTTC,CASSLGRNSYEQYF
TRBV7-9,16,TRBD2,TRBJ2-3,few,TGTGCCAGCAGCCCAGTTAACGGGAGGAACACAGATACGCAGTATTTT,CASSPVNGRNTDTQYF
TRBV9,11,-,TRBJ2-3,-,TGTGCCAGCAGTGATGGGGATACGCAGTATTTT,CASSDGDTQYF
TRBV5-5,14,TRBD1,TRBJ1-1,-,TGTGCCAGCATCTCAGGGGGACTGAACACTGAAGCTTTCTTT,CASISGGLNTEAFF
TRBV7-6,13,-,TRBJ1-1,few,TGTGCCAGCAGCACATACATGAACACTGAAGCTTTCTTT,CASSTYMNTEAFF
TRBV19,15,TRBD1,TRBJ2-3,many,TGTGCCAGTAGTCTAGGGACAGGGTTGGAAGATACGCAGTATTTT,CASSLGTGLEDTQYF
TRBV27,15,TRBD2,TRBJ2-1,-,TGTGCCAGCAGGGCCTCTAGCGGGGCCTGCAATGAGCAGTTCTTC,CASRASSGACNEQFF
TRBV7-2,14,-,TRBJ2-1,-,TGTGCCAGCAGCGAAGACCCTTCCTACAATGAGCAGTTCTTC,CASSEDPSYNEQFF
TRBV12-3/TRBV12-4,13,-,TRBJ2-7,many,TGTGCCAGCACCTTCGGGGGAACCTACGAGCAGTACTTC,CASTFGGTYEQYF
TRBV7-6,15,-,TRBJ2-1,-,TGTGCCAGCAGCCTCGCGCCGGGGTCCTACAATGAGCAGTTCTTC,CASSLAPGSYNEQFF
TRBV9,15,-,TRBJ2-1,-,TGTGCCAGCAGCGTGGGGACCTCCGGTCGGAATGAGCAGTTCTTC,CASSVGTSGRNEQFF
TRBV20-1,11,-,TRBJ1-5,many,TGCAGTGCTCCGCTCGGAGGGGCCCAGCATTTT,CSAPLGGAQHF
TRBV20-1,14,-,TRBJ2-7,few,TGCAGTGCTAGGGGCCTGGGACACTCCTACGAGCAGTACTTC,CSARGLGHSYEQYF
TRBV11-2,15,TRBD2,TRBJ2-5,many,TGTGCCAGCAGCTTAGAGCTAGCGGTCCAAGAGACCCAGTACTTC,CASSLELAVQETQYF
TRBV27,15,-,TRBJ2-7,-,TGTGCCAGCAGGTCCCTGGGGGGACCAAACCACGAGCAGTACTTC,CASRSLGGPNHEQYF
TRBV7-9,16,TRBD2,TRBJ2-5,few,TGTGCCAGCAGCCTCCCCCGCGCGGGAGAGATAGAGACCCAGTACTTC,CASSLPRAGEIETQYF
TRBV7-9,11,TRBD1,TRBJ2-1,-,TGTGCCAGCAGCCGCGCAGGGGGGCAGTTCTTC,CASSRAGGQFF
TRBV4-3,14,-,TRBJ2-7,many,TGCGCCAGCAGCCTCGGTAGCACCCACTACGAGCAGTACTTC,CASSLGSTHYEQYF
TRBV6-5,18,TRBD1,TRBJ1-1,many,TGTGCCAGCAGGAGCTCCCCCTGGGACAGGACCCTGAACACTGAAGCTTTCTTT,CASRSSPWDRTLNTEAFF
TRBV27,15,-,TRBJ2-7,-,TGTGCCAGCAGTTTATCGGGGTCAACTTCCTACGAGCAGTACTTC,CASSLSGSTSYEQYF
TRBV2,16,-,TRBJ2-6,many,TGTGCCACCATAACGGCCCTACCCTCTGGGGCCAACGTCCTGACTTTC,CATITALPSGANVLTF
TRBV15,20,TRBD2,TRBJ2-2,few,TGTGCCACCAGCAGAGCGAACGGGACTAGCGGGAGCAGGGACACCGGGGAGCTGTTTTTT,CATSRANGTSGSRDTGELFF
TRBV12-3/TRBV12-4,15,-,TRBJ2-7,-,TGTGCCAGCAGTCAACCAGGGACTGGCTCCTACGAGCAGTACTTC,CASSQPGTGSYEQYF